Each of the 13 T cell receptor beta chains below was sequenced from the same sample in a study of response to subunit inactivated influenza vaccine (dated by TCRdb to between 2018 and 2020). Libraries were constructed by RT-PCR. TCRdb shows the sequencer as Illumina HiSeq 2500. TCRdb redid the processing of the public reads, applying fastp at Q25 and MiXCR, and retained in-frame beta chains. Identical CDR3 protein sequences are pooled into one entry, listed with their most common genes and DNA. Within this sample are some 570,000 distinct CDR3 sequences, with roughly 10% of them counted one time only. The ten most abundant clones make up roughly 9.6% of the sample. The same sample was also studied in work on T cells expressing NK-cell markers. As the second study states: TCR beta cDNA libraries were made by 5'RACE template switching that added a universal primer site and unique molecular identifiers.

Here the sequenced sample was PBMCs from blood, taken on the day of vaccination. These receptor sequences come from a man in his fifties or sixties who received an inactivated influenza vaccine. Donor details come from another sample of the same person, matched by shared clones.

This chain links TRBV20-1 with TRBJ2-2, with D possibly TRBD2 on 6 matching bases. The CDR3 covers 14 residues. Germline CDR1 reads DFQATT; CDR2 reads SNEGSKA (reference sequence). V lost 7 bases, J lost 0 bases, and 12 bases lay in between. CDR3 in amino acids: CSVRRGANTGELFF. As DNA, the CDR3 is TGCAGTGTAAGGCGCGGGGCGAACACCGGGGAGCTGTTTTTT.

This clonotype has a count of ten or more. The gene calls are TRBV15 and TRBJ2-1; 9 nucleotides line up with TRBD2. This CDR3 contains 13 residues. With V trimmed by 5 bases and J by 9 bases, 5 bases remained unmatched. Per germline, CDR1 LNHNV and CDR2 YYDKDF (reference sequence). CDR3 sequence (DNA): TGTGCCACCAGCCTAGCGGGGTTTGGTGAGCAGTTCTTC. This translates into CATSLAGFGEQFF. Combining the CDR3 with reference TRBV15 and TRBJ2-1 gives the whole variable domain DAMVIQNPRYQVTQFGKPVTLSCSQTLNHNVMYWYQQKSSQAPKLLFHYYDKDFNNEADTPDNFQSRRPNTSFCFLDIRSPGLGDTAMYLCATSLAGFGEQFFGPGTRLTVL.

In this sample, this clonotype turned up many times. This chain uses TRBV12-3 or TRBV12-4 with TRBJ2-7; possible D gene TRBD2, 7 bases. Between the trimmed V and J ends, which lost 5 bases and 2 bases, there was a span of 13 bases. The CDR3 runs to 14 residues. This CDR3 reads CASSPGGPAYEQYF. The DNA for the CDR3 is TGTGCCAGCAGTCCCGGGGGGCCTGCCTACGAGCAGTACTTC.

This chain links TRBV7-2 with TRBJ2-3, with 8 bases identical to TRBD1. This CDR3 contains 17 residues. V shed 5 bases and J 1 base; nucleotides not matched to a gene: 11. Germline-derived CDR1 and CDR2 are SGHTA and FQGNSA. Here the CDR3 reads CASSLLSGGAGTDTQYF. The CDR3 coding sequence is TGTGCCAGCAGCCTCCTTTCAGGGGGCGCCGGCACAGATACGCAGTATTTT.

This clonotype has a handful of counts. The CDR3 DNA reads TGCGCCAGCAGCCCCGGGCCTAGCGGGGGAAGGGAGCTGTTTTTT. Translation: CASSPGPSGGRELFF. This chain links TRBV5-1 with TRBJ2-2, with 10 bases fitting TRBD2. This CDR3 has 15 residues. J gave up 9 bases and V 4 bases, and 9 bases lay outside the gene matches. The V gene's germline CDR1 is SGHRS and CDR2 YFSETQ.

This chain's CDR3 is CASRREGGSGSYEQYF. The CDR3 DNA follows: TGTGCCAGCAGGCGTGAGGGGGGGTCCGGATCCTACGAGCAGTACTTC. This sequence joins TRBV5-6 and TRBJ2-7; tentative D call: TRBD2 (7 bases). The germline V gene encodes CDR1 SGHDT and CDR2 YYEEEE. Deletions cut 5 bases from V and 1 base from J, with 19 bases between. This CDR3 region has 16 residues.

The chain uses TRBV15 and TRBJ1-2; D gene unclear. Trimming took off 0 bases at V and 2 bases at J, with 7 bases between the two ends. Germline CDR1 is LNHNV and CDR2 is YYDKDF (reference sequence). The length of the CDR3 is 14 residues. The CDR3 nucleotides read TGTGCCACCAGCAGAGATTGGCAGAACTATGGCTACACCTTC. This codes for CATSRDWQNYGYTF.

CDR3 loop: CASSPSGTGVTDTQYF. The CDR3 DNA reads TGTGCCAGCTCACCTTCCGGGACAGGGGTCACAGATACGCAGTATTTT. The rearrangement links TRBV18 to TRBJ2-3, with 10 bases fitting TRBD1. There are 16 residues in the CDR3. Germline values: CDR1 KGHSH, CDR2 LQKENI. The V and J ends lost 3 bases and 2 bases, in that order; junction bases with no gene match: 5. Full variable domain (outside the CDR3, taken from reference TRBV18 and TRBJ2-3): NAGVMQNPRHLVRRRGQEARLRCSPMKGHSHVYWYRQLPEEGLKFMVYLQKENIIDESGMPKERFSAEFPKEGPSILRIQQVVRGDSAAYFCASSPSGTGVTDTQYFGPGTRLTVL.

This clonotype has more than one count but fewer than ten. The rearrangement uses TRBV29-1 and TRBJ2-7; tentatively, D is TRBD2 (6 bases). V was clipped by 7 bases and J by 2 bases, with 12 bases between them. The CDR3 is 12 residues long. Germline V lookup: CDR1 SQVTM, CDR2 ANQGSEA. The CDR3 reads CSGGDGPYEQYF. The DNA for the CDR3 is TGCAGCGGGGGGGACGGTCCCTACGAGCAGTACTTC.

The chain is built from TRBV6-2 or TRBV6-3 and TRBJ2-1; D is unresolved. V lost 6 bases to trimming and J lost 1 base, with 13 bases between them. The germline CDR1 and CDR2 sequences are MNHEY and SVGEGT. CDR3 length: 15 amino acids. In DNA form, the CDR3 reads TGTGCCAGCAGCACATATCAAGCTTCCTACAATGAGCAGTTCTTC. Amino acids: CASSTYQASYNEQFF.

This clonotype was observed many times. V gene TRBV12-3 or TRBV12-4 combines with J gene TRBJ2-7, with 7 bases identical to TRBD2. The CDR3 consists of 17 residues. Unmatched junction bases numbered 13, after V lost 3 bases and J lost 2 bases. The CDR3 coding sequence is TGTGCCAGCAGTTTCTCTTTCGGGGCTAGCGGTACCTACGAGCAGTACTTC. Its translation: CASSFSFGASGTYEQYF.

This clonotype was found a few times. The CDR3 protein is CASSWTGSSYEQYF. CDR3 nucleotides: TGTGCCAGCAGTTGGACAGGGAGCTCCTACGAGCAGTACTTC. The chain uses TRBV6-5 and TRBJ2-7, with TRBD1 matching 8 bases. CDR3 length: 14 amino acids. Germline assignment: CDR1 MNHEY and CDR2 SVGAGI. The V segment lost 4 bases and the J segment 0 bases; nucleotides outside the gene matches: 2.

This clonotype was picked up a small number of times. The genes are TRBV6-1 and TRBJ2-1; D is possibly TRBD1 or TRBD2 (5 bases each). Germline CDR1 MNHNS, CDR2 SASEGT. The CDR3 spans 16 residues. Trimming cost V 7 bases and J 0 bases, with 16 bases left between them. Here the CDR3 reads CASTFRGSSSYNEQFF. CDR3 in DNA: TGTGCCAGCACCTTCCGGGGCTCGAGCTCCTACAATGAGCAGTTCTTC.